This TCR beta chain was obtained from a study of blood T cell repertoires in COVID-19. CDR3 length: 18 residues. The germline CDR1 and CDR2 sequences are SEHNR and FQNEAQ (reference sequence). Trimming took off 5 bases at V and 4 bases at J, with 23 bases between the two ends. This table comes from immunoSEQ multiplex PCR, and its TCRdb copy is limited to in-frame clones, with some not included. The profile covers hundreds of thousands of clones, with around 89% appearing a single time and 0.99% taken by the ten largest. V gene TRBV7-9 combines with J gene TRBJ2-2; TRBD2 might be the D (6 bases). This clonotype originated in a woman in her forties who had recovered from COVID-19. Sequencing input: peripheral blood. The CDR3 DNA sequence: TGTGCCAGCAGCCGTTCGGGGGTCGCCGGGCGGGGCACCGGGGAGCTGTTTTTT. Translated: CASSRSGVAGRGTGELFF.